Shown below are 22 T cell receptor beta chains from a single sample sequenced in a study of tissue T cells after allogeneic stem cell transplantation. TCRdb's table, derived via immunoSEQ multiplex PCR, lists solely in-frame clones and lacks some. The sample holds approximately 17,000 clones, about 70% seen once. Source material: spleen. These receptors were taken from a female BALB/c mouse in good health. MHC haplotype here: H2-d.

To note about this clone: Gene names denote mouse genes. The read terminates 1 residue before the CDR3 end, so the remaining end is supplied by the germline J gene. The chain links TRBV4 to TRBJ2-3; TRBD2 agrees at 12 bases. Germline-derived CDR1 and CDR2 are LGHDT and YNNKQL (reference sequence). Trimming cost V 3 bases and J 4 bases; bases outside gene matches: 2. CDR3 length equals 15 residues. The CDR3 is CASSYGTGGPETLYF. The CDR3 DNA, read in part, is TGTGCCAGCAGCTATGGGACTGGGGGGCCAGAAACGCTGTAT.

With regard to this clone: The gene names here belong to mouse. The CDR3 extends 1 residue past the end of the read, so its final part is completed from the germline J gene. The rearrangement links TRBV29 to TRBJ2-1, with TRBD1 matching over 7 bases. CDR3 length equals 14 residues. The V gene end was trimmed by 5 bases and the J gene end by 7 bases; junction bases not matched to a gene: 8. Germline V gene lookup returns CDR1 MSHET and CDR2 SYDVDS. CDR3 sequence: CASSQTGREAEQFF. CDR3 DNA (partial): TGTGCTAGCAGTCAGACAGGGAGGGAGGCTGAGCAGTTC.

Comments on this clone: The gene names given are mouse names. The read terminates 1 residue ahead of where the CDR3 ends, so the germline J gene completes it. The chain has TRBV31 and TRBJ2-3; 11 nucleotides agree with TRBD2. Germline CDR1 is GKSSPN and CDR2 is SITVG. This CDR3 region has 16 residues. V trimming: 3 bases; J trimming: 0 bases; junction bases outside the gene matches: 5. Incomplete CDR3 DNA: TGTGCCTGGAGCCTCGGGACTGGGGGTAGTGCAGAAACGCTGTAT. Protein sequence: CAWSLGTGGSAETLY. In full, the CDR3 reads CAWSLGTGGSAETLYF.

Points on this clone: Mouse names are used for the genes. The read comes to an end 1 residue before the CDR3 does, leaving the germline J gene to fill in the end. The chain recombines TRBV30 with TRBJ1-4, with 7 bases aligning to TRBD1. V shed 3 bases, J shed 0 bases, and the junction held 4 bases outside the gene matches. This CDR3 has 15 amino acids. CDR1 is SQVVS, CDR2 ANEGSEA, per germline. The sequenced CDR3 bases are TGTAGTTCTAGGGGGACAGAATTTTCCAACGAAAGATTATTT. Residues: CSSRGTEFSNERLF. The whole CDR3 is CSSRGTEFSNERLFF. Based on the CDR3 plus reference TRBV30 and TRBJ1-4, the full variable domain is SVLLYQKPNRDICQSGTSLKIQCVADSQVVSMFWYQQFQEQSLMLMATANEGSEATYESGFTKDKFPISRPNLTFSTLTVNNARPGDSSIYFCSSRGTEFSNERLFFGHGTKLSVL.

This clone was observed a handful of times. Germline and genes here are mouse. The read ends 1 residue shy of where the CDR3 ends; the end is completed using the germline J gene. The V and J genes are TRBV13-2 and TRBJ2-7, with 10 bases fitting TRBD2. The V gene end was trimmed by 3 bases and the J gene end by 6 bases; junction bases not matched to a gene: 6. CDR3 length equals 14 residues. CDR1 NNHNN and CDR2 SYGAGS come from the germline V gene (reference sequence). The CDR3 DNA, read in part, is TGTGCCAGCGGTGTGGCTGGGGGGGCGCTTGAACAGTAC. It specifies CASGVAGGALEQY. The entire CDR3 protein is CASGVAGGALEQYF.

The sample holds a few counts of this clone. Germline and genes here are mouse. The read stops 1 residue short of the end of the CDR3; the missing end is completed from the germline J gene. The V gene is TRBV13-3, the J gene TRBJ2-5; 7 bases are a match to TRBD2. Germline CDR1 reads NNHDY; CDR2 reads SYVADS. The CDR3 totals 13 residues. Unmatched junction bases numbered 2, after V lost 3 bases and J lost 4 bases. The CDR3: CASSGLGEDTQYF. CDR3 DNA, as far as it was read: TGTGCCAGCAGTGGACTGGGAGAAGACACCCAGTAC.

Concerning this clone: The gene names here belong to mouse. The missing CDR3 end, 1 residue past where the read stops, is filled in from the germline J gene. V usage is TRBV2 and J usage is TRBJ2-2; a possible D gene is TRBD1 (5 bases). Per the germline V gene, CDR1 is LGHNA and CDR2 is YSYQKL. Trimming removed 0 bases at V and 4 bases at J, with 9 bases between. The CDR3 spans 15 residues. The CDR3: CASSQDQGGTGQLYF. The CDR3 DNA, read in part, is TGTGCCAGCAGCCAAGACCAGGGAGGCACCGGGCAGCTCTAC.

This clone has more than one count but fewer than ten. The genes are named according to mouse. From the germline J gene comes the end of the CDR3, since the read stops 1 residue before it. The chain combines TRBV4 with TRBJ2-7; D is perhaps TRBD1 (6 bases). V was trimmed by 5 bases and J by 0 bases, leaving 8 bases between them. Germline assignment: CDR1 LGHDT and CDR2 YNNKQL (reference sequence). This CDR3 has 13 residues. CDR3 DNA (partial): TGTGCCAGCAGCCCACAGGGCTCCTATGAACAGTAC. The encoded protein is CASSPQGSYEQY. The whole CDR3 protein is CASSPQGSYEQYF.

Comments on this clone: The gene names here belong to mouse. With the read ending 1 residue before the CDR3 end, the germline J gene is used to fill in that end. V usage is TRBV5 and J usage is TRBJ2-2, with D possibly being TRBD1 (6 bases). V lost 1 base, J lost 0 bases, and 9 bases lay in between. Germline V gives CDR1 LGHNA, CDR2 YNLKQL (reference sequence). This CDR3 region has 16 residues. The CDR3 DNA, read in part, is TGTGCCAGCAGCCAAGGACAGGCCACAAACACCGGGCAGCTCTAC. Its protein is CASSQGQATNTGQLY. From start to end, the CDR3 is CASSQGQATNTGQLYF.

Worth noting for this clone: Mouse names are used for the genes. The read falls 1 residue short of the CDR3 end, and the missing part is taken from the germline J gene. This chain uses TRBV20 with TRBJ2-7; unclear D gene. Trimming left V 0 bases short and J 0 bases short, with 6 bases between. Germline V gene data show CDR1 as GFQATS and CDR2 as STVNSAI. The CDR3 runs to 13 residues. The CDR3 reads CGARDSLSYEQYF. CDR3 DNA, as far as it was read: TGTGGTGCTAGGGACAGCCTCTCCTATGAACAGTAC. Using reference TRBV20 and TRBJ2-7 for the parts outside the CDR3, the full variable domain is GALVYQYPRRTICKSGTSMRMECQAVGFQATSVAWYRQSPQKTFELIALSTVNSAIKYEQNFTQEKFPISHPNLSFSSMTVLNAYLEDRGLYLCGARDSLSYEQYFGPGTRLTVL.

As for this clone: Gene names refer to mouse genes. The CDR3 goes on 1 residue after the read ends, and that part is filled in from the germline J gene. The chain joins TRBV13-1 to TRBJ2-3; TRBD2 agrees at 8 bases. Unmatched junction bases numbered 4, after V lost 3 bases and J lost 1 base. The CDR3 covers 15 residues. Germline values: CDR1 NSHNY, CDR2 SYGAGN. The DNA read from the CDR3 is TGTGCCAGCAGTGGAGGGGGGGCAGGTGCAGAAACGCTGTAT. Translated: CASSGGGAGAETLY. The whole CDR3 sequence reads CASSGGGAGAETLYF.

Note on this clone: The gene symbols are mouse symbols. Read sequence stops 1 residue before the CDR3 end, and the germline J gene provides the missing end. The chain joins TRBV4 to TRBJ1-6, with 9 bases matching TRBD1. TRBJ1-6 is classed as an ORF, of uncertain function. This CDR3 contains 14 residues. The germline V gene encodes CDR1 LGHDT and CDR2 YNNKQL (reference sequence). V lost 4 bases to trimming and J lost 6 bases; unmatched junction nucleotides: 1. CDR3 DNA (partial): TGTGCCAGCAGCTGGGACAGGGCTAATTCGCCCCTCTAC. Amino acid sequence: CASSWDRANSPLY. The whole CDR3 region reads CASSWDRANSPLYF.

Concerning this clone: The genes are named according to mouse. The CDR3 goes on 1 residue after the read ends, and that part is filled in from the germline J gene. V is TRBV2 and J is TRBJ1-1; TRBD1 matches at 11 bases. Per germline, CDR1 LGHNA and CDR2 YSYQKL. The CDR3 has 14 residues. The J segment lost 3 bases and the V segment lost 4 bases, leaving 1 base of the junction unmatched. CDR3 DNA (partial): TGTGCCAGCAGCCGGACAGGGGGCGACACAGAAGTCTTC. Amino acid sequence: CASSRTGGDTEVF. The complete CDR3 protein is CASSRTGGDTEVFF.

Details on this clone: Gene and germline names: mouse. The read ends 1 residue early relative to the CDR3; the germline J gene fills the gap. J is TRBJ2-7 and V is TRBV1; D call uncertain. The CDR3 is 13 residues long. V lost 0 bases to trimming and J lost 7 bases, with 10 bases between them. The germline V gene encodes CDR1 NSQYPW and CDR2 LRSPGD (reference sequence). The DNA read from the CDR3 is TGCACCTGCAGTGCAGATCTCGGGAAGGAACAGTAC. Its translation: CTCSADLGKEQY. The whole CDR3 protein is CTCSADLGKEQYF.

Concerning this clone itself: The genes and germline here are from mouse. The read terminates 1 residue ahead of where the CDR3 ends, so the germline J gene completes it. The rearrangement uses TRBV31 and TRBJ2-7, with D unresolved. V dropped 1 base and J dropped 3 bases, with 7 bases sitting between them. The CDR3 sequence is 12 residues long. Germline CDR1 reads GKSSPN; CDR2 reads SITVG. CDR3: CAWSRDNYEQYF. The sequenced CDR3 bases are TGTGCCTGGAGTCGAGACAACTATGAACAGTAC.

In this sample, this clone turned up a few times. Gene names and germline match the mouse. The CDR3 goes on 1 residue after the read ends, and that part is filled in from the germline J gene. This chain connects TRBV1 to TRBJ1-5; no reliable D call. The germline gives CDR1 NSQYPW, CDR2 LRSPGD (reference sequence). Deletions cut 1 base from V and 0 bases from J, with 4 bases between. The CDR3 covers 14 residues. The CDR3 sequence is CTCSAAYNNQAPLF. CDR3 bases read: TGCACCTGCAGTGCAGCGTATAACAACCAGGCTCCGCTT.

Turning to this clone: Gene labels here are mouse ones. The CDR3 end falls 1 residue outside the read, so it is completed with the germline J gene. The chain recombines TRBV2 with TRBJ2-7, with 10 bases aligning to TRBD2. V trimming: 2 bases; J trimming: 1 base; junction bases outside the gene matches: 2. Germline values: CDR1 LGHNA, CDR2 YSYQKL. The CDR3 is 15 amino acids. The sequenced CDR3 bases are TGTGCCAGCAGCCAACCGGGACTGGGGTCCTATGAACAGTAC. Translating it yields CASSQPGLGSYEQY. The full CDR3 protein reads CASSQPGLGSYEQYF.

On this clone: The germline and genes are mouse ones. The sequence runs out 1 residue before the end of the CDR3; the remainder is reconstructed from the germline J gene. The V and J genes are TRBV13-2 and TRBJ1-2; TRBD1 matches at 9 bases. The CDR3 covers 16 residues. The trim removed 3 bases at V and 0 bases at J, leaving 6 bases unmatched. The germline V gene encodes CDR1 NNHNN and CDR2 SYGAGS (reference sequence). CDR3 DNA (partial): TGTGCCAGCGGTGGGACAGGGGACCTTGCAAACTCCGACTACACC. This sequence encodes CASGGTGDLANSDYT. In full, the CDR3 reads CASGGTGDLANSDYTF.

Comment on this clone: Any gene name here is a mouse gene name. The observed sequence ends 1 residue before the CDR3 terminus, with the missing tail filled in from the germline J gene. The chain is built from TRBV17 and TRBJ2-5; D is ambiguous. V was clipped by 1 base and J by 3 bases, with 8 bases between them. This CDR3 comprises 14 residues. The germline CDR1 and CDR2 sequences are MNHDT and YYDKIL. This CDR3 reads CASSRVRLQDTQYF. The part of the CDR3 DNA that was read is TGTGCTAGCAGTAGAGTCAGATTACAAGACACCCAGTAC.

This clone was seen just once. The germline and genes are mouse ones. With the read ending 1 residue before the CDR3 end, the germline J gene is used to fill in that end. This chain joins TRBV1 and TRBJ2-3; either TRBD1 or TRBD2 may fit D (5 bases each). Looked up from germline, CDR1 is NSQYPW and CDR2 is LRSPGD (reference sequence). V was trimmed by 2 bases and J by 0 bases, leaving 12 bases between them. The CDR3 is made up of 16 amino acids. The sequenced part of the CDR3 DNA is TGCACCTGCAGTGCAAGCCGGGACCCTAGTGCAGAAACGCTGTAT. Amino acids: CTCSASRDPSAETLY. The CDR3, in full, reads CTCSASRDPSAETLYF.

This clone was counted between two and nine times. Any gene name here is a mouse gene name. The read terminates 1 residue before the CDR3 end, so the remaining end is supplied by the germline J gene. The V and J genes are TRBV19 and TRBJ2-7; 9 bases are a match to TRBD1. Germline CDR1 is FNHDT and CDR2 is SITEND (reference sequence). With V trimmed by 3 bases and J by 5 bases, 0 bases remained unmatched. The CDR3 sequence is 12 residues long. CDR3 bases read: TGTGCCAGCAGTAGGACAGGGGATGAACAGTAC. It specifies CASSRTGDEQY. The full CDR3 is CASSRTGDEQYF.

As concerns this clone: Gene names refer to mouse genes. Here the CDR3 reads CASSQERGTGQLYF. Incomplete CDR3 DNA: TGTGCCAGCAGCCAAGAAAGAGGGACCGGGCAGCTCTAC. The V gene is TRBV2, the J gene TRBJ2-2; D not resolved. The missing CDR3 end, 1 residue past where the read stops, is filled in from the germline J gene. The V gene lost 0 bases and the J gene lost 5 bases, with 7 bases spanning the gap. In germline, CDR1 is LGHNA, CDR2 YSYQKL. There are 14 residues in the CDR3.